What follows describes a single T cell receptor (beta chain). Its antigen is unidentified. The data derive from a study of cytomegalovirus exposure and HLA in healthy donors. Study-level findings and limits: Subsequent analysis showed first-cohort TCR clusters tending to co-occur in 120 validation repertoires. The classifier was said to identify cytomegalovirus status with high specificity and sensitivity. Rarity held for most TCR sequences, but there were some public TCRs that occurred in many donors.

The CDR3 has 15 amino acids. The germline V gene has CDR1 KGHSH and CDR2 LQKENI. Germline trimming cut 3 bases from V and 8 bases from J; bases unmatched to any gene: 10. Produced via immunoSEQ multiplex PCR; TCRdb's table is partial and in-frame only. The table has 330,000 or so clones, around 86% seen once; the top ten hold about 0.8%. Sequenced input: PBMCs. The gene calls are TRBV18 and TRBJ1-2, with TRBD1 matching over 9 bases. This sequence originates from a woman younger than 30 in good health and CMV-seronegative. The CDR3 protein is CASSPSGTGLRGYTF. CDR3 nucleotides: TGTGCCAGCTCACCCTCCGGGACAGGGCTTCGGGGCTACACCTTC.